The next 24 T cell receptor beta chains were all read from a single sample in a study of human T cells and chemical hapten exposure. Time point specified: pre-sensitization, week 0. Treatment in this sample: therapeutic diphenylcyclopropenone sensitization with weekly scalp DPC. One entry per CDR3 protein, called by TCRdb with MiXCR from the RACE reads. The profile shows a few hundred thousand distinct CDR3 sequences, about 9% of them singletons. The sample here was whole blood, taken in connection with sensitization to the hapten diphenylcyclopropenone (DPC). The receptor set was obtained from a woman in her forties with alopecia areata. Some clones in this sample may be carry-over from other donors' samples.

In this sample, this clonotype turned up a few times. This chain uses TRBV4-2 with TRBJ1-1, with D tentatively TRBD1 (6 bases). The CDR3 spans 12 residues. CDR1 and CDR2 from the germline V gene are LGHNA and YNFKEQ. Trimming cost V 0 bases and J 11 bases, with 10 bases left between them. The CDR3, as DNA: TGTGCCAGCAGCCAAGATCGGACAGAGGCTTTCTTT. Protein: CASSQDRTEAFF.

This clonotype was detected ten times or more. The chain carries TRBV28 and TRBJ1-5, with TRBD1 identical over 11 bases. V gave up 5 bases and J gave up 6 bases; unmatched junction bases: 6. CDR1 is MDHEN and CDR2 is SYDVKM in the germline V gene. CDR3 size: 15 residues. This chain's CDR3 is CASSPRTGGGQPQHF. CDR3 DNA: TGTGCCAGCAGTCCCCGGACAGGGGGCGGTCAGCCCCAGCATTTT.

Only a few counts were recorded for this clonotype. V gene TRBV4-1 combines with J gene TRBJ2-7; D not resolved. In germline, CDR1 is MGHRA, CDR2 YSYEKL. CDR3 size: 12 residues. V dropped 3 bases and J dropped 5 bases, with 8 bases sitting between them. CDR3 DNA: TGCGCCAGCAGCCAGGGTGTAGACGAGCAGTACTTC. Translated: CASSQGVDEQYF.

This clonotype was detected a few times. The chain recombines TRBV6-5 with TRBJ2-5; D not resolved. The V and J ends lost 7 bases and 2 bases respectively, with 11 bases between them. Per germline, CDR1 MNHEY and CDR2 SVGAGI. CDR3 size: 13 residues. CDR3 protein: CASTRLNQETQYF. The CDR3 DNA reads as TGTGCCAGCACCCGACTCAATCAAGAGACCCAGTACTTC.

This clonotype was detected ten times or more. The V gene is TRBV12-3 or TRBV12-4, the J gene TRBJ1-3; no reliable D call. The CDR3 sequence is 14 residues long. V lost 3 bases and J lost 2, with 8 bases in between. The DNA for the CDR3 is TGTGCCAGCAGTTTGGGAACACCTGGAAACACCATATATTTT. The encoded protein is CASSLGTPGNTIYF.

This clonotype was seen more than once but under ten times. The chain has TRBV6-5 and TRBJ2-1; D is ambiguous. Germline CDR1 reads MNHEY; CDR2 reads SVGAGI. CDR3 size: 15 residues. V lost 6 bases, J lost 5 bases, and 17 bases lay in between. The chain's CDR3 is CASSRWAIKDNEQFF. The CDR3 DNA is TGTGCCAGCAGCAGGTGGGCTATTAAAGACAATGAGCAGTTCTTC.

Ten or more counts support this clonotype. In DNA, the CDR3 is TGCAGCGTTGAGAGTAGCGGGAGAGAGCAGTACTTC. This gives the protein CSVESSGREQYF. This chain joins TRBV29-1 and TRBJ2-7, with TRBD2 identical over 9 bases. Germline V gene sequence: CDR1 SQVTM, CDR2 ANQGSEA. This CDR3 is built from 12 residues. V lost 3 bases, J lost 7 bases, and 4 bases stayed unmatched.

The chain recombines TRBV7-2 with TRBJ2-7; D gene ambiguous. This CDR3 contains 12 residues. CDR1 SGHTA and CDR2 FQGNSA come from the germline V gene. Trimming pared 4 bases from V and 4 bases from J, leaving 8 bases between. The CDR3 DNA is TGTGCCAGCAGCTCCGACAAGTACGAGCAGTACTTC. It translates to CASSSDKYEQYF.

There are a few counts of this clonotype. The V call is TRBV24-1, the J call TRBJ2-2; TRBD1 is a possible D gene (6 bases). Germline loops: CDR1 KGHDR, CDR2 SFDVKD. V lost 9 bases and J lost 3, with 7 bases in between. CDR3 length: 12 amino acids. The CDR3 is CATGGYTGELFF. The CDR3 bases are TGTGCCACCGGGGGCTACACCGGGGAGCTGTTTTTT.

The sample holds many counts of this clonotype. V gene TRBV7-9 combines with J gene TRBJ1-4; 8 nucleotides match TRBD1. CDR1 is SEHNR, CDR2 FQNEAQ, per germline (reference sequence). This CDR3 is built from 15 residues. Trimming took 0 bases from V and 8 from J; bases not matched to a gene: 5. CDR3 nucleotides: TGTGCCAGCAGCTTAGCGCGGACAGGGAAAGAAAAACTGTTTTTT. It codes for CASSLARTGKEKLFF.

This clonotype has more than one count but fewer than ten. The chain has TRBV12-3 or TRBV12-4 and TRBJ1-2; D might be TRBD1 (5 bases). Trimming left V 3 bases short and J 0 bases short, with 11 bases between. The CDR3 contains 15 residues. CDR3 loop: CASSFGGTANYGYTF. The CDR3 nucleotides are TGTGCCAGCAGTTTTGGGGGTACGGCTAACTATGGCTACACCTTC.

This clonotype was recorded at least ten times. The chain uses TRBV12-3 or TRBV12-4 and TRBJ1-2; D is undetermined. The CDR3 is 11 amino acids. Trimming shortened V by 2 bases and J by 12 bases, and 10 bases separated the two germline ends. The CDR3, as DNA: TGTGCCAGCAGTTTATTGAGGTCCCACACCTTC. Its protein is CASSLLRSHTF.

This rearrangement joins TRBV5-1 to TRBJ2-1; tentatively, D is TRBD2 (5 bases). CDR1 and CDR2 from the germline V gene are SGHRS and YFSETQ. V lost 0 bases, J lost 4 bases, and 17 bases lay in between. The CDR3 totals 17 residues. This CDR3 reads CASSLGVWEKGYNEQFF. CDR3 DNA sequence: TGCGCCAGCAGCTTGGGGGTCTGGGAGAAAGGGTACAATGAGCAGTTCTTC. Drawing the rest from reference TRBV5-1 and TRBJ2-1, the complete variable domain is KAGVTQTPRYLIKTRGQQVTLSCSPISGHRSVSWYQQTPGQGLQFLFEYFSETQRNKGNFPGRFSGRQFSNSRSEMNVSTLELGDSALYLCASSLGVWEKGYNEQFFGPGTRLTVL.

The V call is TRBV10-3, the J call TRBJ2-1; D gene unclear. CDR1 is ENHRY, CDR2 SYGVKD, per germline. The CDR3 has 11 amino acids. V was pared by 4 bases and J by 7 bases, with 5 bases between. CDR3 protein: CAISVGNEQFF. In nucleotides, the CDR3 is TGTGCCATCAGTGTCGGTAATGAGCAGTTCTTC.

This clonotype was found many times. This chain joins TRBV29-1 and TRBJ1-2; D perhaps matches TRBD1 (6 bases). V lost 4 bases to trimming and J lost 3 bases, with 15 bases between them. Looked up from germline, CDR1 is SQVTM and CDR2 is ANQGSEA. This CDR3 has 14 amino acids. CDR3 in DNA: TGCAGCGTTGCTGGACAGCCAGGAGACTATGGCTACACCTTC. Its protein is CSVAGQPGDYGYTF.

This clonotype appeared a few times. This chain links TRBV6-5 with TRBJ1-2; D gene unclear. The CDR3 contains 14 residues. Trimming stripped 6 bases from V and 4 bases from J, with 15 bases between. Germline CDR1 and CDR2: MNHEY and SVGAGI. In DNA form, the CDR3 reads TGTGCCAGCAGCCCCTTCGAAGTCGGCTATGGCTACACCTTC. Translated: CASSPFEVGYGYTF.

A few counts support this clonotype. This chain uses TRBV21-1 with TRBJ2-5; TRBD1 reflects the table's D call only, with no check against the DNA. TRBV21-1 is a recognized pseudogene. This CDR3 has 15 residues. The CDR3 nucleotides are TGTGCCAGCAGCAAATCCCGGACAGGCCAAGAGACCCAGTACTTC. Encoded protein: CASSKSRTGQETQYF.

The chain uses TRBV6-1 and TRBJ2-7; D tentatively reads TRBD1 or TRBD2 (5 bases each). This CDR3 is 12 amino acids long. Germline CDR1 MNHNS, CDR2 SASEGT. The ends were cut back, 5 bases at V and 12 bases at J, with 17 bases in the middle. CDR3 nucleotide sequence: TGTGCCAGCAGTTTCTCCCCGGGGCTCCCGTACTTC. The encoded protein is CASSFSPGLPYF.

The J gene is TRBJ2-1, the V gene TRBV7-9; D is unclear. The germline CDR1 and CDR2 sequences are SEHNR and FQNEAQ (reference sequence). The CDR3 covers 14 residues. The ends were cut back, 5 bases at V and 1 base at J, with 9 bases in the middle. CDR3 protein: CASSLVVSYNEQFF. CDR3 sequence (DNA): TGTGCCAGCAGCCTCGTGGTGTCCTACAATGAGCAGTTCTTC.

With respect to this clonotype: A read error may be the cause here, since a much bigger clone is one base away. This chain connects TRBV11-3 to TRBJ2-1, with D uncertain. The CDR3 extends over 13 amino acids. Germline CDR1 SGHNT, CDR2 YENEEA. In DNA, the CDR3 is TGTGTCAGCAGCTCCGCCTCCTACAATGAGCAGTTCTTC. Protein: CVSSSASYNEQFF.

This clonotype was recorded a few times. V is TRBV12-3 or TRBV12-4 and J is TRBJ2-5, with D possibly being TRBD1 or TRBD2 (6 bases each). The V end lost 3 bases, the J end lost 5 bases, and 10 bases lay between the germline ends. The CDR3 loop spans 13 amino acids. The CDR3 is CASSFTGAETQYF. In nucleotides, the CDR3 is TGTGCCAGCAGTTTCACGGGGGCGGAGACCCAGTACTTC.

This clonotype was counted between two and nine times. The CDR3 region has the DNA TGTGCCAGCAGCTTAGCGTCGGGGGCCGACTACGAGCAGTACTTC. Residues: CASSLASGADYEQYF. The rearrangement links TRBV7-6 to TRBJ2-7, with D perhaps TRBD1 or TRBD2 (6 bases each). Germline V gene sequence: CDR1 SGHVS, CDR2 FNYEAQ. The CDR3 spans 15 residues. Trimming shortened V by 0 bases and J by 3 bases, and 12 bases separated the two germline ends.

This clonotype was counted a few times. The genes are TRBV5-1 and TRBJ2-1; 8 bases are a match to TRBD2. V was clipped by 4 bases and J by 8 bases; unmatched bases: 5. Germline V gene sequence: CDR1 SGHRS, CDR2 YFSETQ. This CDR3 is built from 13 residues. CDR3 protein: CASSMGLVYEQFF. In nucleotides, the CDR3 is TGCGCCAGCAGCATGGGACTAGTGTATGAGCAGTTCTTC.

In this sample, this clonotype turned up a few times. The chain links TRBV10-3 to TRBJ1-5, with D unresolved. Germline V CDR1 and CDR2: ENHRY, SYGVKD. V dropped 4 bases and J dropped 7 bases, with 17 bases sitting between them. The CDR3 is made up of 15 amino acids. The CDR3 spells CAISGGSMGEQPQHF. CDR3 sequence (DNA): TGTGCCATCAGTGGTGGTTCGATGGGCGAGCAGCCCCAGCATTTT.